Reported below is one T cell receptor (beta chain). As yet, its antigen is unknown. Trimming stripped 1 base from V and 5 bases from J, with 13 bases between. This CDR3 spans 15 amino acids. Germline lookup yields CDR1 MNHNS and CDR2 SASEGT. This entry comes from a study of cytomegalovirus exposure and HLA in healthy donors. Broader study findings: As a later analysis revealed, most CMV-associated TCR beta chains appeared HLA-restricted. Productive rates of about 90% or about 30% were seen for most TCR beta V segments in an earlier analysis. Sequencing likely produced, as an artifact, a cluster of highly shared sequence variants. With later analysis, a missense DCLRE1C variant became linked to TCR beta V- and J-gene trimming.

Vbeta (60) and Jbeta (13) primers were used in the PCR. Some clones are missing from TCRdb's copy, which holds only in-frame ones; the method was immunoSEQ multiplex PCR. This sample yields about 93,000 clones, of which approximately 80% are seen a single time; less than 3.5% belongs to the top ten. This chain links TRBV6-1 with TRBJ2-3; possible D gene TRBD1, 6 bases. The material sequenced was PBMCs. The clonotype was recovered from a woman between 40 and 55 years old in good health and CMV-seronegative. CDR3 amino acids: CASSEVEQGRDTQYF. The CDR3 DNA is TGTGCCAGCAGTGAAGTAGAACAGGGTAGAGATACGCAGTATTTT.